Listed below are T cell receptor beta chains from one sample, sequenced in a study of OX40 agonist ivuxolimab in advanced cancers. The assay was immunoSEQ multiplex PCR, and TCRdb's table has in-frame clones only and misses some. The repertoire holds about 100,000 clones, with around 93% as singletons. Sequenced material: CD4+ or CD8+ T cells sorted from blood, taken in a trial of the OX40 agonist ivuxolimab. The source of these receptors is an adult with an advanced solid tumor such as melanoma, head and neck, liver or kidney cancer. Both conserved end residues are part of each CDR3. The D gene is left open where the match is weak. Clone size is not always given. Where it is, it says once, few, many or a class for expanded clones.

DNA,CDR3,size,length,J,V,D
TGTGCCAGCAGCCCATATCAGTACACAGATACGCAGTATTTT,CASSPYQYTDTQYF,.,14,TRBJ2-3,TRBV7-9,.
TGTGCCAGCAGTGCGGGGACGGGCGAGCAGTACTTC,CASSAGTGEQYF,.,12,TRBJ2-7,TRBV27,.
TGTGCCAGCCATGAGGGCGGGACGGGGAAAGAGACCCAGTACTTC,CASHEGGTGKETQYF,.,15,TRBJ2-5,TRBV28,.
TGTGCCTGGAGTGTAGGGGGGTGGACTAGCACAGATACGCAGTATTTT,CAWSVGGWTSTDTQYF,.,16,TRBJ2-3,TRBV30,.
TGTGCCAGCAGCTGGGACAGGGTGGGCCGGCCCCAGCATTTT,CASSWDRVGRPQHF,.,14,TRBJ1-5,TRBV28,TRBD1
TGCGCCAGCAGCTTGTCAGGTGAAAATGAAAAACTGTTTTTT,CASSLSGENEKLFF,.,14,TRBJ1-4,TRBV5-1,.
TGTGCCATATCCCCGGGACTACCCTACGAGCAGTACTTC,CAISPGLPYEQYF,once,13,TRBJ2-7,TRBV10-3,TRBD2
TGTGCCAGCAGCTTAGGGGGACTACAAGAGACCCAGTACTTC,CASSLGGLQETQYF,.,14,TRBJ2-5,TRBV7-2,TRBD2
TGTGCCAGCAGCTTGGCTACAGGGAGCCCCTACAATGAGCAGTTCTTC,CASSLATGSPYNEQFF,.,16,TRBJ2-1,TRBV5-4,.
TGTGCCAGCAGTTTTCAAGGGGGCGGCAATCAGCCCCAGCATTTT,CASSFQGGGNQPQHF,.,15,TRBJ1-5,TRBV28,TRBD1
TGCGCCAGCAGCCAAGACCGGTACTATGGCTACACCTTC,CASSQDRYYGYTF,.,13,TRBJ1-2,TRBV4-3,.
TGTGCCAGCAGTTTCCGACAGGGCGGACGGGAAAAACTGTTTTTT,CASSFRQGGREKLFF,.,15,TRBJ1-4,TRBV6-5,TRBD1
TGTGCCAGCAGTTACCTGGCAGGAGGGCAGCCCCAGCATTTT,CASSYLAGGQPQHF,.,14,TRBJ1-5,TRBV6-5,.
TGCAGCGCTGACATGTCCCGTACGGGCACTGAAGCTTTCTTT,CSADMSRTGTEAFF,.,14,TRBJ1-1,TRBV29-1,.
TGCGCCAGCAGCCAACCCAGGGGCCCCAAGTACTTC,CASSQPRGPKYF,.,12,TRBJ2-7,TRBV4-1,.
TGTGCCAGGCCGGGACTAGCGGGAGGGCCCTCAGAGACCCAGTACTTC,CARPGLAGGPSETQYF,.,16,TRBJ2-5,TRBV19,TRBD2
TGTGCCAGCAGTCGGACAGGGGAGGCAACTGAAGCTTTCTTT,CASSRTGEATEAFF,once,14,TRBJ1-1,TRBV27,TRBD1